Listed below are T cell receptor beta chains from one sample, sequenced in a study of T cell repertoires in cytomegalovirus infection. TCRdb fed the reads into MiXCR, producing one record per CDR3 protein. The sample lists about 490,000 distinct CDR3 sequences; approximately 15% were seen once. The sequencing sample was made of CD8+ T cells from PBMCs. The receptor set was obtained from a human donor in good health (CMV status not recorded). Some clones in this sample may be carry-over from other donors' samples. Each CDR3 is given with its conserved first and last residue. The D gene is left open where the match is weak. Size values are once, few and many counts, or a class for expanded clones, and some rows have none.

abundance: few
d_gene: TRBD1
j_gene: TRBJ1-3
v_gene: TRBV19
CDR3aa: CASSTSGTGSHSGNTIYF
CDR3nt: TGTGCCAGTAGTACTTCCGGGACAGGGTCCCACTCTGGAAACACCATATATTTT

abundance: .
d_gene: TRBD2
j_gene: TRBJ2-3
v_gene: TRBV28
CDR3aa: CASVSQGAGVDTQYF
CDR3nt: TGTGCCAGCGTATCCCAAGGAGCGGGAGTCGATACGCAGTATTTT

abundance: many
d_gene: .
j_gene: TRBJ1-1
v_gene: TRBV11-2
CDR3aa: CASSLEADWNTEAFF
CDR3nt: TGTGCCAGCAGCTTAGAGGCGGATTGGAACACTGAAGCTTTCTTT

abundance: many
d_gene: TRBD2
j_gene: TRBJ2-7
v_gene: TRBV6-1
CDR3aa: CASSSHLAGDSYEQYF
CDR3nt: TGTGCCAGCAGTTCCCACCTAGCGGGGGACTCCTACGAGCAGTACTTC

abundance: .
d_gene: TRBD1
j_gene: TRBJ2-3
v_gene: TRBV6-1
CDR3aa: CASSEWDRPGDTQYF
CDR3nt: TGTGCCAGCAGTGAGTGGGACAGGCCGGGGGATACGCAGTATTTT

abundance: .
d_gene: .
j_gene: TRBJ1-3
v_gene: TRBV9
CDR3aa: CASSAPLKVTTAPENTIYF
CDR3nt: TGTGCCAGCAGCGCTCCACTTAAAGTGACAACCGCCCCCGAAAACACCATATATTTT

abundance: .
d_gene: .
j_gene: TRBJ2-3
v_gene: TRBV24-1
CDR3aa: CATSDHTETGYTDTQYF
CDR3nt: TGTGCCACCAGTGACCACACGGAGACAGGTTACACAGATACGCAGTATTTT

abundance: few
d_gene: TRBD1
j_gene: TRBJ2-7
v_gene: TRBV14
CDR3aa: CASSQKGKRGTGDHEQYF
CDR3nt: TGTGCCAGCAGCCAAAAGGGGAAAAGGGGGACAGGGGACCACGAGCAGTACTTC

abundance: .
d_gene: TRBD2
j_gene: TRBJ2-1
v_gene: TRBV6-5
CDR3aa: CASSYETSGRGEQFF
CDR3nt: TGTGCCAGCAGTTATGAGACTAGCGGGAGAGGAGAGCAGTTCTTC

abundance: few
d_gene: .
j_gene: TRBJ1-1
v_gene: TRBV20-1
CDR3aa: CSARDLMTEAFF
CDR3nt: TGCAGTGCTAGAGATTTAATGACTGAAGCTTTCTTT

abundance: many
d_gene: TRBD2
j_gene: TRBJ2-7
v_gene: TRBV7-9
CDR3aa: CASSLLAESYEQYF
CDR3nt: TGTGCCAGCAGCTTACTAGCGGAAAGCTACGAGCAGTACTTC

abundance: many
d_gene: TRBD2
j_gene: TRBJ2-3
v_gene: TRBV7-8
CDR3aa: CASSPRGRGGTDTQYF
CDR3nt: TGTGCCAGCAGCCCCCGGGGGCGGGGGGGCACAGATACGCAGTATTTT

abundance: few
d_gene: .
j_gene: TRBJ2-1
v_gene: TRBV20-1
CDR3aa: CSARGYETPYNEQFF
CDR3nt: TGCAGTGCTAGAGGATATGAGACTCCCTACAATGAGCAGTTCTTC

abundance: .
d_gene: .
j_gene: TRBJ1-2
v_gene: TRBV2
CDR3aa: CASIPVGAKTNYGYTF
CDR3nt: TGTGCCAGCATCCCTGTGGGGGCCAAGACTAACTATGGCTACACCTTC

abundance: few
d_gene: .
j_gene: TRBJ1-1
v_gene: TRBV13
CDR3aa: CASSFRQIMNTEAFF
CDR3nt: TGTGCCAGCAGCTTCCGTCAGATAATGAACACTGAAGCTTTCTTT